The 24 T cell receptor beta chains reported below all come from one sample, sequenced in a study of OX40 agonist ivuxolimab in advanced cancers. Library preparation was by the immunoSEQ multiplex PCR assay. The table was pulled from immuneACCESS by TCRdb, which kept in-frame rearrangements only. Such tables lose some clones; where checked, under half of the loss comes from unresolved V genes, and the rest has no known cause. The sample table holds around 57,000 clones, of which 92% were seen once. Around 25% of the sample lies in the top ten. The input for sequencing was CD4+ or CD8+ T cells sorted from blood, taken in a trial of the OX40 agonist ivuxolimab. The receptors originated from an adult with an advanced solid tumor such as melanoma, head and neck, liver or kidney cancer.

The chain joins TRBV15 to TRBJ1-4; D not resolved. V lost 0 bases, J lost 3 bases, and 8 bases lay in between. The CDR3 covers 15 residues. Germline lookup yields CDR1 LNHNV and CDR2 YYDKDF (reference sequence). This CDR3 reads CATSRDLGANEKLFF. CDR3 in DNA: TGTGCCACCAGCAGAGACCTCGGAGCTAATGAAAAACTGTTTTTT.

In this sample, this clone turned up a few times. The gene calls are TRBV6-1 and TRBJ1-4, with TRBD1 matching over 11 bases. V lost 0 bases to trimming and J lost 3 bases; unmatched junction nucleotides: 15. The CDR3 totals 21 residues. Germline lookup yields CDR1 MNHNS and CDR2 SASEGT. The CDR3 is CASSEAGGQGDIMAANEKLFF. The DNA for the CDR3 is TGTGCCAGCAGTGAAGCGGGGGGACAGGGGGATATAATGGCAGCTAATGAAAAACTGTTTTTT.

The chain carries TRBV11-1 and TRBJ2-5, with D uncertain. With 2 bases removed from V and 3 bases from J, the gap between germline ends came to 4 bases. The CDR3 totals 12 residues. Germline CDR1 SGHAT, CDR2 FQDESV (reference sequence). The CDR3 region has the DNA TGTGCCAGCAGCTTATATGAAGAGACCCAGTACTTC. Amino acid sequence: CASSLYEETQYF.

The CDR3 region has the DNA TGTGCCAGCAGTTATGAGGGCCCCTCCGAGCAGTACTTC. Translation gives CASSYEGPSEQYF. This chain links TRBV27 with TRBJ2-7, with D tentatively TRBD2 (5 bases). CDR3 length: 13 amino acids. Germline V gives CDR1 MNHEY, CDR2 SMNVEV (reference sequence). Trimming removed 4 bases from V and 6 bases from J, with 13 bases in between.

J is TRBJ2-1 and V is TRBV9; tentative D call: TRBD1 (6 bases). V lost 0 bases, J lost 7 bases, and 11 bases lay in between. CDR3 size: 14 residues. The germline gives CDR1 SGDLS, CDR2 YYNGEE. The CDR3 region is CASSVEGVVNEQFF. CDR3 nucleotides: TGTGCCAGCAGCGTAGAGGGGGTCGTAAATGAGCAGTTCTTC.

The rearrangement joins TRBV29-1 to TRBJ2-7; 10 bases map to TRBD2. With 5 bases clipped from V and 4 bases from J, the junction kept 5 bases outside the gene matches. CDR3 length: 13 residues. The germline gives CDR1 SQVTM, CDR2 ANQGSEA. The CDR3 bases are TGCAGCGTTTTGAAGCGGGGGGGTTACGAGCAGTACTTC. Translating gives CSVLKRGGYEQYF.

This chain connects TRBV29-1 to TRBJ2-1, with 10 nucleotides matching TRBD2. Germline values: CDR1 SQVTM, CDR2 ANQGSEA. The CDR3 has 15 residues. After removal of 0 bases from V and 4 bases from J, the junction contained 3 bases not matched to a gene. CDR3 nucleotides: TGCAGCGTTGAAGACGGACTAGCGGCGTACAATGAGCAGTTCTTC. Translation: CSVEDGLAAYNEQFF.

This clone was counted a single time. The chain is built from TRBV28 and TRBJ2-2; D might be TRBD2 (5 bases). The V end lost 1 base, the J end lost 3 bases, and 9 bases lay between the germline ends. This CDR3 region has 15 residues. Germline CDR1 reads MDHEN; CDR2 reads SYDVKM. CDR3: CASSLYGEYTGELFF. In nucleotides, the CDR3 is TGTGCCAGCAGTTTATATGGGGAGTACACCGGGGAGCTGTTTTTT.

CDR3 amino acids: CASSPQGAGYTEAFF. CDR3 DNA: TGTGCCAGCAGTCCTCAGGGGGCCGGGTACACTGAAGCTTTCTTT. The V and J genes are TRBV28 and TRBJ1-1; 8 positions agree with TRBD1. This CDR3 is built from 15 residues. V lost 5 bases to trimming and J lost 3 bases; unmatched junction nucleotides: 8. The germline V gene encodes CDR1 MDHEN and CDR2 SYDVKM.

This chain links TRBV19 with TRBJ2-1; D is unresolved. The germline CDR1 and CDR2 sequences are LNHDA and SQIVND (reference sequence). The CDR3 is 12 amino acids. Trimming removed 6 bases at V and 9 bases at J, with 12 bases between. CDR3 sequence: CASSPSGVEQFF. For the CDR3, the DNA is TGTGCCAGTAGCCCCAGTGGCGTTGAGCAGTTCTTC.

The chain joins TRBV4-1 to TRBJ1-2; 8 bases map to TRBD1. The J segment lost 0 bases and the V segment lost 3 bases, leaving 3 bases of the junction unmatched. Germline values: CDR1 MGHRA, CDR2 YSYEKL. The CDR3 is 15 residues long. The CDR3 here is CASSQTGAANYGYTF. The CDR3 DNA sequence: TGCGCCAGCAGCCAGACAGGGGCGGCTAACTATGGCTACACCTTC.

This chain links TRBV30 with TRBJ2-5; D uncertain. The V gene lost 5 bases and the J gene lost 2 bases, with 6 bases spanning the gap. Germline CDR1 is GTSNPN and CDR2 is SVGIG (reference sequence). CDR3 size: 11 residues. The chain's CDR3 is CAWGRQETQYF. For the CDR3, the DNA is TGTGCCTGGGGACGACAAGAGACCCAGTACTTC.

This clone occurred a few times. The chain has TRBV4-2 and TRBJ2-1; D perhaps matches TRBD2 (6 bases). The V and J ends lost 0 bases and 6 bases respectively, with 18 bases between them. The germline CDR1 and CDR2 sequences are LGHNA and YNFKEQ. The CDR3 is made up of 17 amino acids. For the CDR3, the DNA is TGTGCCAGCAGCCAAGAAATATGGGGGAGGCAGGCCAATGAGCAGTTCTTC. This sequence encodes CASSQEIWGRQANEQFF.

This clone was counted a single time. The chain links TRBV9 to TRBJ2-1; 9 bases line up with TRBD2. The V gene's germline CDR1 is SGDLS and CDR2 YYNGEE. The CDR3 loop spans 18 amino acids. J gave up 2 bases and V 1 base, and 10 bases lay outside the gene matches. CDR3 sequence (DNA): TGTGCCAGCAGCGTAAGGCTAGCGGGGTTTTCCGCCTACAATGAGCAGTTCTTC. Its translation is CASSVRLAGFSAYNEQFF.

The V call is TRBV27, the J call TRBJ2-1; D not resolved. Per germline, CDR1 MNHEY and CDR2 SMNVEV (reference sequence). Deletions cut 5 bases from V and 4 bases from J, with 6 bases between. The CDR3 runs 12 residues. CDR3 nucleotide sequence: TGTGCCAGCAGTCCTACGTACAATGAGCAGTTCTTC. This encodes CASSPTYNEQFF.

The V and J genes are TRBV19 and TRBJ1-5; TRBD1 aligns across 11 bases. This CDR3 has 16 residues. With 5 bases clipped from V and 6 bases from J, the junction kept 9 bases outside the gene matches. Germline V lookup: CDR1 LNHDA, CDR2 SQIVND (reference sequence). The CDR3 reads CASSPRGQGAIQPQHF. The CDR3 DNA is TGTGCCAGTAGTCCCCGTGGACAGGGGGCCATTCAGCCCCAGCATTTT.

The V gene is TRBV15, the J gene TRBJ1-4; 11 bases align to TRBD1. The germline V gene has CDR1 LNHNV and CDR2 YYDKDF (reference sequence). V was pared by 5 bases and J by 10 bases, with 0 bases of the junction left unmatched. The CDR3 loop spans 12 amino acids. The CDR3 sequence is CATSGTGGKLFF. For the CDR3, the DNA is TGTGCCACCAGCGGGACAGGGGGAAAACTGTTTTTT.

The V gene is TRBV15, the J gene TRBJ2-1, with TRBD1 identical over 9 bases. The CDR3 is 14 residues long. J was trimmed by 7 bases and V by 9 bases; bases with no gene match: 10. Germline V gives CDR1 LNHNV, CDR2 YYDKDF (reference sequence). CDR3 nucleotide sequence: TGTGCCACGGAACCGGGACAGGGATATAATGAGCAGTTCTTC. Its protein product is CATEPGQGYNEQFF.

The rearrangement joins TRBV28 to TRBJ2-1, with 8 bases fitting TRBD2. The germline CDR1 and CDR2 sequences are MDHEN and SYDVKM. V gave up 5 bases and J gave up 2 bases; unmatched junction bases: 8. The CDR3 sequence is 16 residues long. CDR3 sequence reads: CASSPLWREAYNEQFF. In DNA, the CDR3 is TGTGCCAGCAGTCCGTTATGGCGGGAGGCCTACAATGAGCAGTTCTTC.

This chain joins TRBV7-8 and TRBJ1-2; unclear D gene. CDR1 is SGHVS, CDR2 FQNEAQ, per germline. Trimming removed 5 bases at V and 6 bases at J, with 25 bases between. This CDR3 spans 17 amino acids. The CDR3 nucleotides read TGTGCCAGCAGCCCCACAACGGACGGCCTGGGCTCCAATGGCTACACCTTC. This codes for CASSPTTDGLGSNGYTF.

The V gene is TRBV6-1, the J gene TRBJ2-3, with 9 positions matching TRBD2. CDR3 length: 14 residues. The germline CDR1 and CDR2 sequences are MNHNS and SASEGT. V trimming: 6 bases; J trimming: 4 bases; junction bases outside the gene matches: 5. CDR3 sequence (DNA): TGTGCCAGCAGGCGGCGGGGGGGCGCAGATACGCAGTATTTT. Residues: CASRRRGGADTQYF.

The chain combines TRBV7-9 with TRBJ2-1; 7 bases fit TRBD1. CDR3 length: 15 residues. Germline CDR1 reads SEHNR; CDR2 reads FQNEAQ (reference sequence). V lost 4 bases, J lost 4 bases, and 7 bases stayed unmatched. The chain's CDR3 is CASSSERQGYNEQFF. Written as DNA, the CDR3 is TGTGCCAGCAGCTCCGAAAGACAGGGATACAATGAGCAGTTCTTC.

The V gene is TRBV9, the J gene TRBJ1-1; D is perhaps TRBD1 (6 bases). The ends were cut back, 4 bases at V and 6 bases at J, with 13 bases in the middle. Germline-derived CDR1 and CDR2 are SGDLS and YYNGEE. This CDR3 spans 13 amino acids. The DNA for the CDR3 is TGTGCCAGCAGCCCCGCAGGGGTGGCTGAAGCTTTCTTT. Amino acid sequence: CASSPAGVAEAFF.

The J gene is TRBJ2-5, the V gene TRBV28; unclear D gene. Germline-derived CDR1 and CDR2 are MDHEN and SYDVKM. V lost 6 bases to trimming and J lost 1 base, with 12 bases between them. The CDR3 spans 14 residues. The CDR3, as DNA: TGTGCCAGCAGGTCTGGACCATTCCAAGAGACCCAGTACTTC. Its translation is CASRSGPFQETQYF.